One sample yielded the 20 T cell receptor beta chains listed below, sequenced in a study of PD-1 blockade in mismatch repair-deficient tumors (TCRdb year 2017). The protocol used for the library was the immunoSEQ multiplex PCR assay. The source is immuneACCESS, and TCRdb retained only in-frame sequences with V and J called. Part of the clones is not carried over; for the studies checked, unresolved V genes explain less than half of this, and the remainder is unexplained. This sample holds under 50,000 clones; around 75% were observed only once. The ten most abundant clones make up 22% of the sample. Source: peripheral blood, taken 4 weeks after starting pembrolizumab. These receptors all come from an adult with mismatch repair-deficient cancer.

The rearrangement links TRBV19 to TRBJ1-4; D is uncertain. The CDR3 extends over 13 amino acids. Between the trimmed V and J ends, which lost 3 bases and 8 bases, there was a span of 10 bases. CDR1 is LNHDA, CDR2 SQIVND, per germline (reference sequence). Here the CDR3 DNA reads TGTGCCAGTAGTATCGGACCGAGGGAAAAACTGTTTTTT. The encoded protein is CASSIGPREKLFF.

The CDR3 here is CASRTRGSGNTGELFF. In DNA form, the CDR3 reads TGTGCCAGCAGAACCCGTGGTAGCGGGAACACCGGGGAGCTGTTTTTT. The rearrangement uses TRBV7-2 and TRBJ2-2, with D tentatively TRBD2 (6 bases). Germline V gives CDR1 SGHTA, CDR2 FQGNSA. V lost 6 bases to trimming and J lost 1 base, with 15 bases between them. This CDR3 contains 16 residues.

This clone has a handful of counts. The chain is built from TRBV19 and TRBJ2-7, with 7 positions matching TRBD1. J was trimmed by 1 base and V by 5 bases; bases with no gene match: 2. The CDR3 has 13 amino acids. Looked up from germline, CDR1 is LNHDA and CDR2 is SQIVND (reference sequence). The DNA of the CDR3 is TGTGCCAGTAGTCAGGACAGGTCCTACGAGCAGTACTTC. Encoded protein: CASSQDRSYEQYF. Variable domain in full (rest from reference TRBV19 and TRBJ2-7): DGGITQSPKYLFRKEGQNVTLSCEQNLNHDAMYWYRQDPGQGLRLIYYSQIVNDFQKGDIAEGYSVSREKKESFPLTVTSAQKNPTAFYLCASSQDRSYEQYFGPGTRLTVT.

The V gene is TRBV30, the J gene TRBJ2-5; 9 nucleotides align to TRBD1. Trimming at V came to 5 bases and at J to 6 bases, leaving 10 bases not matched to a gene. Germline assignment: CDR1 GTSNPN and CDR2 SVGIG (reference sequence). The CDR3 runs 14 residues. CDR3 region: CAWASGQGRKTQYF. CDR3 DNA: TGTGCCTGGGCCTCGGGACAGGGTCGAAAGACCCAGTACTTC.

This clone was observed at least ten times. The chain recombines TRBV28 with TRBJ1-2; D is uncertain. Trimming stripped 0 bases from V and 8 bases from J, with 7 bases between. The CDR3 is 12 amino acids. The germline CDR1 and CDR2 sequences are MDHEN and SYDVKM. The CDR3 DNA is TGTGCCAGCAGTTTATGGGCAGTCGGCTACACCTTC. This codes for CASSLWAVGYTF.

The genes are TRBV28 and TRBJ2-1; 7 bases match TRBD2. The CDR3 totals 18 residues. In germline, CDR1 is MDHEN, CDR2 SYDVKM. The junction had 9 bases not matched to a gene; V was cut back by 1 base and J by 0 bases. DNA for the CDR3: TGTGCCAGCAGTTTATTATTTGGCGGGAGAGGCTCCTACAATGAGCAGTTCTTC. This translates into CASSLLFGGRGSYNEQFF. Using reference TRBV28 and TRBJ2-1 for the parts outside the CDR3, the full variable domain is DVKVTQSSRYLVKRTGEKVFLECVQDMDHENMFWYRQDPGLGLRLIYFSYDVKMKEKGDIPEGYSVSREKKERFSLILESASTNQTSMYLCASSLLFGGRGSYNEQFFGPGTRLTVL.

The V gene is TRBV5-1, the J gene TRBJ1-1; D unresolved. With 0 bases removed from V and 7 bases from J, the gap between germline ends came to 4 bases. Germline CDR1 and CDR2: SGHRS and YFSETQ. The CDR3 sequence is 11 residues long. For the CDR3, the DNA is TGCGCCAGCAGCTTGGGGGGTGAAGCTTTCTTT. Amino acid sequence: CASSLGGEAFF.

The chain has TRBV11-3 and TRBJ2-7; D assignment may be TRBD1 or TRBD2 (5 bases each). The CDR3 runs 12 residues. V was shortened by 5 bases and J by 4 bases, with 9 bases between the two germline ends. CDR1 is SGHNT, CDR2 YENEEA, per germline. This chain's CDR3 is CASSTEGYEQYF. In nucleotides, the CDR3 is TGTGCCAGCAGCACCGAGGGGTACGAGCAGTACTTC.

The V call is TRBV5-1, the J call TRBJ2-7, with TRBD1 identical over 7 bases. The CDR3 spans 15 residues. In germline, CDR1 is SGHRS, CDR2 YFSETQ. The trim removed 0 bases at V and 3 bases at J, leaving 6 bases unmatched. The CDR3 reads CASSLGDRVVYEQYF. The CDR3 bases are TGCGCCAGCAGCTTGGGCGACAGGGTGGTCTACGAGCAGTACTTC. Supplemented by reference TRBV5-1 and TRBJ2-7, the full variable domain reads KAGVTQTPRYLIKTRGQQVTLSCSPISGHRSVSWYQQTPGQGLQFLFEYFSETQRNKGNFPGRFSGRQFSNSRSEMNVSTLELGDSALYLCASSLGDRVVYEQYFGPGTRLTVT.

This clone has only one observation. The chain has TRBV30 and TRBJ1-4; D might be TRBD1 (6 bases). The CDR3 is 16 residues long. CDR1 is GTSNPN, CDR2 SVGIG, per germline (reference sequence). The V gene lost 7 bases and the J gene lost 2 bases, with 20 bases spanning the gap. The CDR3 loop reads CAYQRGGGSTNEKLFF. DNA for the CDR3: TGTGCCTATCAGAGAGGGGGGGGAAGCACTAATGAAAAACTGTTTTTT. Full variable domain (outside the CDR3, taken from reference TRBV30 and TRBJ1-4): SQTIHQWPATLVQPVGSPLSLECTVEGTSNPNLYWYRQAAGRGLQLLFYSVGIGQISSEVPQNLSASRPQDRQFILSSKKLLLSDSGFYLCAYQRGGGSTNEKLFFGSGTQLSVL.

The chain is built from TRBV27 and TRBJ2-3; 8 bases map to TRBD1. V shed 0 bases, J shed 4 bases, and the junction held 3 bases outside the gene matches. This CDR3 has 15 amino acids. CDR1 and CDR2 from the germline V gene are MNHEY and SMNVEV (reference sequence). The CDR3 nucleotides are TGTGCCAGCAGTTTATCCCCGGACAGGGCAGATACGCAGTATTTT. It encodes CASSLSPDRADTQYF.

The V and J genes are TRBV4-1 and TRBJ1-4; no definite D call. The V end lost 3 bases, the J end lost 0 bases, and 8 bases lay between the germline ends. The CDR3 is 15 amino acids. Germline lookup yields CDR1 MGHRA and CDR2 YSYEKL. Here the CDR3 reads CASSQNGATNEKLFF. In nucleotides, the CDR3 is TGCGCCAGCAGCCAGAACGGAGCAACTAATGAAAAACTGTTTTTT.

This sequence joins TRBV6-5 and TRBJ2-2; no definite D call. This CDR3 contains 12 residues. The germline V gene encodes CDR1 MNHEY and CDR2 SVGAGI. V dropped 6 bases and J dropped 4 bases, with 6 bases sitting between them. CDR3 coding DNA: TGTGCCAGCAGCCCTACCACCGGGGAGCTGTTTTTT. It translates to CASSPTTGELFF.

This chain links TRBV4-3 with TRBJ2-1; 8 positions match TRBD1. V was pared by 2 bases and J by 1 base, with 4 bases of the junction left unmatched. The length of the CDR3 is 16 residues. Germline CDR1 and CDR2: LGHNA and YSLEER. The CDR3: CASSQTQGGSYNEQFF. The CDR3 coding sequence is TGCGCCAGCAGCCAAACACAGGGGGGTTCCTACAATGAGCAGTTCTTC.

In its sample, this clone was seen once. The rearrangement links TRBV7-9 to TRBJ2-5; D perhaps matches TRBD1 (7 bases). Per germline, CDR1 SEHNR and CDR2 FQNEAQ (reference sequence). The CDR3 is 19 residues long. Trimming stripped 3 bases from V and 7 bases from J, with 30 bases between. The CDR3 reads CASSFLNARGPTAGPTQYF. CDR3 in DNA: TGTGCCAGCAGCTTCCTGAACGCTAGGGGGCCTACAGCGGGCCCGACCCAGTACTTC.

The chain recombines TRBV27 with TRBJ2-1; the D gene is possibly TRBD2 (6 bases). Trimming cost V 6 bases and J 5 bases, with 14 bases left between them. CDR3 length: 14 amino acids. CDR1 MNHEY and CDR2 SMNVEV come from the germline V gene (reference sequence). Here the CDR3 reads CASSGGSNHNEQFF. The CDR3 nucleotides are TGTGCCAGCAGCGGAGGGAGTAACCACAATGAGCAGTTCTTC.

The V gene is TRBV15, the J gene TRBJ2-5, with D maybe TRBD1 (6 bases). The CDR3 has 15 residues. The V gene's germline CDR1 is LNHNV and CDR2 YYDKDF (reference sequence). With 5 bases removed from V and 1 base from J, the gap between germline ends came to 14 bases. CDR3 residues: CATSRPPRGQETQYF. The CDR3 nucleotides are TGTGCCACCAGCCGACCTCCCAGGGGCCAAGAGACCCAGTACTTC. Combining the CDR3 with reference TRBV15 and TRBJ2-5 gives the whole variable domain DAMVIQNPRYQVTQFGKPVTLSCSQTLNHNVMYWYQQKSSQAPKLLFHYYDKDFNNEADTPDNFQSRRPNTSFCFLDIRSPGLGDTAMYLCATSRPPRGQETQYFGPGTRLLVL.

The sample holds a few counts of this clone. J is TRBJ2-2 and V is TRBV27; 10 positions agree with TRBD2. The V segment lost 2 bases and the J segment 9 bases; nucleotides outside the gene matches: 18. This CDR3 comprises 19 residues. Per germline, CDR1 MNHEY and CDR2 SMNVEV (reference sequence). The CDR3 DNA follows: TGTGCCAGCAGTTTAAGAGTTAGCGGTAGCGGGAGGATAGTGCGGGAGCTGTTTTTT. As protein: CASSLRVSGSGRIVRELFF.

This chain joins TRBV28 and TRBJ2-5; TRBD2 agrees at 14 bases. J lost 4 bases, V lost 4 bases, and 14 bases had no gene match. This CDR3 comprises 19 residues. CDR1 and CDR2 (germline): MDHEN, SYDVKM. In nucleotides, the CDR3 is TGTGCCAGCAGTTCCTACACCGGGACTAGCGGGAGAGGGGTAGAGACCCAGTACTTC. Translating gives CASSSYTGTSGRGVETQYF.

V is TRBV7-9 and J is TRBJ2-1; 7 bases fit TRBD2. Unmatched junction bases numbered 11, after V lost 5 bases and J lost 13 bases. The CDR3 sequence is 13 residues long. Germline CDR1 is SEHNR and CDR2 is FQNEAQ (reference sequence). CDR3 nucleotide sequence: TGTGCCAGCAGCGGACCGGGCGGGAGCCTACAGTTCTTC. Translated: CASSGPGGSLQFF.